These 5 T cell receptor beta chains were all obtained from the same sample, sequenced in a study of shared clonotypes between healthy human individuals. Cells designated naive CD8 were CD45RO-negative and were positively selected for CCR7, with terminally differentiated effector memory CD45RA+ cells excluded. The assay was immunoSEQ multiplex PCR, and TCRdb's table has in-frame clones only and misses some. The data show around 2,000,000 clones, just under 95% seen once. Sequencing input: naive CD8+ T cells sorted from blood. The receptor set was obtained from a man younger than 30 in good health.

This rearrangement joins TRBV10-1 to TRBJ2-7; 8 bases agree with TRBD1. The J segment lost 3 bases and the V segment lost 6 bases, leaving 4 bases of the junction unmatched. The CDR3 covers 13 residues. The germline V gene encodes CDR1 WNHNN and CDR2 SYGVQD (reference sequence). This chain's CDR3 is CASSGDRSYEQYF. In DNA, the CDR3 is TGCGCCAGCAGCGGGGACAGGAGCTACGAGCAGTACTTC.

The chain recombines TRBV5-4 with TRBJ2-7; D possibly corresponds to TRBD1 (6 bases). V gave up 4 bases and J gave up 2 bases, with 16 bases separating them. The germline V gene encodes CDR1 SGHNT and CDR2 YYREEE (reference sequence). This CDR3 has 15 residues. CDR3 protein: CASSHDTDSPYEQYF. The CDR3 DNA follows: TGTGCCAGCAGCCACGATACGGACAGCCCCTACGAGCAGTACTTC. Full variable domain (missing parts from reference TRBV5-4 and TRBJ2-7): ETGVTQSPTHLIKTRGQQVTLRCSSQSGHNTVSWYQQALGQGPQFIFQYYREEENGRGNFPPRFSGLQFPNYSSELNVNALELDDSALYLCASSHDTDSPYEQYFGPGTRLTVT.

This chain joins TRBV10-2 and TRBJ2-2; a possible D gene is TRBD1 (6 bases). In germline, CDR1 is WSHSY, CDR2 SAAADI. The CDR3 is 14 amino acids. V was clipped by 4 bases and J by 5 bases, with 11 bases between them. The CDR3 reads CASSVRGLTGELFF. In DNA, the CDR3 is TGCGCCAGCAGTGTCAGGGGCTTGACCGGGGAGCTGTTTTTT.

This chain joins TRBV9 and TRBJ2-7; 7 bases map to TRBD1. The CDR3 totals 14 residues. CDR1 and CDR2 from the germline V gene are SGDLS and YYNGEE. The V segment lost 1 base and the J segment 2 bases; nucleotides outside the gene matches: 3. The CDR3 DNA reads TGTGCCAGCAGCGTAACAGGGGAAACCTACGAGCAGTACTTC. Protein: CASSVTGETYEQYF.

CDR3 bases: TGCGCCAGCAGCCAAGATCATCTAGCGGGGGGGCGCGACGACAATGAGCAGTTCTTC. Translated, it gives CASSQDHLAGGRDDNEQFF. This rearrangement joins TRBV4-1 to TRBJ2-1; 12 bases fit TRBD2. V was clipped by 0 bases and J by 5 bases; unmatched bases: 11. The germline gives CDR1 MGHRA, CDR2 YSYEKL. The CDR3 has 19 amino acids.